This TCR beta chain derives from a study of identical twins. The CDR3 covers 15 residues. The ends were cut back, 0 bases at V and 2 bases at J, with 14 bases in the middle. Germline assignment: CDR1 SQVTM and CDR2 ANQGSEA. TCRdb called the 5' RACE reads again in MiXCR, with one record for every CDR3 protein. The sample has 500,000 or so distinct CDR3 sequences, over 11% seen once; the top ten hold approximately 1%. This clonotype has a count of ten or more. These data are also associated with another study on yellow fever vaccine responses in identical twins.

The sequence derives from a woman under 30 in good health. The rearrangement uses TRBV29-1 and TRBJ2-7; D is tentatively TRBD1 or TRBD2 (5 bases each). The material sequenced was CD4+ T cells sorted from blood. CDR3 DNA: TGCAGCGTTGAAGAAGGCTTCCCGGGACCCTACGAGCAGTACTTC. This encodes CSVEEGFPGPYEQYF.